The 4 T cell receptor beta chains below all came from one sample that was sequenced in a study of T cell responses to AZD1222 COVID-19 vaccine. Libraries were prepared by immunoSEQ multiplex PCR; TCRdb keeps only in-frame clonotypes and omits some of them. The sample consists of 130,000 to 150,000 clones, approximately 90% of them appearing once. The sample here was peripheral blood, taken on day 0 of AZD1222 vaccination. These receptors came from an adult in good health.

The genes are TRBV7-8 and TRBJ2-5; 10 bases fit TRBD1. Germline-derived CDR1 and CDR2 are SGHVS and FQNEAQ. After removal of 4 bases from V and 6 bases from J, the junction contained 5 bases not matched to a gene. CDR3 size: 14 residues. The CDR3 here is CASSSTGGEQTQYF. The CDR3 nucleotides are TGTGCCAGCAGCTCGACAGGGGGCGAACAGACCCAGTACTTC.

This chain joins TRBV5-6 and TRBJ2-1, with TRBD2 matching over 8 bases. Unmatched junction bases numbered 7, after V lost 3 bases and J lost 5 bases. The CDR3 consists of 15 residues. Germline V gives CDR1 SGHDT, CDR2 YYEEEE. The CDR3 region has the DNA TGTGCCAGCAGCTCCGGGACTAGTACGCACAATGAGCAGTTCTTC. This encodes CASSSGTSTHNEQFF.

J is TRBJ2-2 and V is TRBV29-1; possibly TRBD1 for D (5 bases). The CDR3 length is 14 residues. CDR1 and CDR2 (germline): SQVTM, ANQGSEA. Trimming pared 4 bases from V and 0 bases from J, leaving 9 bases between. The CDR3 sequence: CSVGAGTNTGELFF. The CDR3 nucleotides read TGCAGCGTTGGGGCAGGGACGAACACCGGGGAGCTGTTTTTT.

The chain recombines TRBV30 with TRBJ2-1; 8 bases line up with TRBD2. The CDR3 extends over 15 amino acids. The germline CDR1 and CDR2 sequences are GTSNPN and SVGIG (reference sequence). Trimming removed 3 bases from V and 0 bases from J; junction bases left unmatched: 4. CDR3 nucleotide sequence: TGTGCCTGGAGAGCCGGGACTAGCTCCTACAATGAGCAGTTCTTC. As protein: CAWRAGTSSYNEQFF.